Reported below is one T cell receptor beta chain. Its antigen is not known. The data were obtained in a study of shared clonotypes between healthy human individuals. The assay was run at deep level. Sequencing was performed with immunoSEQ multiplex PCR; in TCRdb, only in-frame clones are kept and a portion is missing. The sample contains about 2 million clones, over 85% of which appear only once. Whole-study results and caveats: The authors sampled blood alone, and tissue repertoires likely differ. Naive subsets typically showed greater estimated richness than memory subsets.

In the naive CD8 group, cells lacked CD45RO and were positively selected for CCR7, so terminally differentiated effector memory CD45RA+ cells were left out. The sample taken for sequencing was naive CD8+ T cells sorted from blood. This TCR came from a man between 18 and 29 years old in good health.

This chain's CDR3 is CASSSLGVRGADTGELFF. The CDR3 coding sequence is TGTGCCAGCAGTTCCTTGGGGGTGCGCGGGGCCGACACCGGGGAGCTGTTTTTT. This sequence joins TRBV27 and TRBJ2-2, with D perhaps matching TRBD2 (6 bases). The CDR3 is 18 amino acids. Germline V gives CDR1 MNHEY, CDR2 SMNVEV (reference sequence). Trimming took off 4 bases at V and 3 bases at J, with 21 bases between the two ends.